This is a list of T cell receptor beta chains from one sample in a study of T-cell reconstitution after alpha-beta-depleted transplantation in children. TCRdb processed the PCR reads anew with MiXCR; each CDR3 protein has one entry. The table includes hundreds of thousands of distinct CDR3 sequences, 10% to 15% detected once. Here the sequenced sample was PBMCs, mostly from graft donor cells, taken 360 days after TCRalphabeta/CD19-depleted stem cell transplant. The receptors come from a male patient aged 5 to 17 who had a stem cell transplant for acute myeloid leukemia, so the T cells may come from the graft donor. Both conserved end residues are part of each CDR3. Fields, in order: clone size, J gene, D gene, V gene, CDR3 protein, CDR3 DNA. The D gene is left open where the match is weak. The size of a clone is reported for some rows only, either as once, few or many, or as a class for expanded clones.

size: few; J: TRBJ2-1; D: -; V: TRBV30; CDR3: CAWSVTPGVNNEQFF; DNA: TGTGCCTGGAGTGTCACCCCGGGGGTCAACAATGAGCAGTTCTTC
size: few; J: TRBJ1-4; D: TRBD1; V: TRBV28; CDR3: CASRNGRDRSTNEKLFF; DNA: TGTGCCAGCAGAAATGGAAGGGACAGGTCAACTAATGAAAAACTGTTTTTT
size: few; J: TRBJ2-7; D: TRBD2; V: TRBV4-3; CDR3: CASSQDIFLAGVGEQYF; DNA: TGCGCCAGCAGCCAAGATATTTTCCTAGCGGGAGTTGGCGAGCAGTACTTC
size: few; J: TRBJ2-1; D: -; V: TRBV28; CDR3: CASSLFTDRFF; DNA: TGTGCCAGCAGTTTATTCACGGACAGGTTCTTC
size: -; J: TRBJ2-7; D: TRBD1; V: TRBV6-1; CDR3: CASRRQGANEQYF; DNA: TGTGCCAGCAGACGACAGGGGGCCAACGAGCAGTACTTC
size: few; J: TRBJ2-1; D: TRBD1; V: TRBV7-2; CDR3: CASSLSGQGANEQFF; DNA: TGTGCCAGCAGCTTATCCGGACAGGGGGCCAATGAGCAGTTCTTC
size: -; J: TRBJ2-1; D: TRBD2; V: TRBV27; CDR3: CASSRTSGSNWNEQFF; DNA: TGTGCCAGCAGTCGGACTAGCGGGAGTAATTGGAATGAGCAGTTCTTC
size: -; J: TRBJ2-7; D: TRBD1; V: TRBV27; CDR3: CASSTIQGAYEQYF; DNA: TGTGCCAGCAGTACGATACAGGGGGCCTACGAGCAGTACTTC
size: few; J: TRBJ2-2; D: TRBD2; V: TRBV30; CDR3: CAWSVRLAGVAGELFF; DNA: TGTGCCTGGAGTGTACGACTAGCGGGAGTTGCCGGGGAGCTGTTTTTT
size: few; J: TRBJ1-5; D: -; V: TRBV4-2; CDR3: CASSQDEGQNQPQHF; DNA: TGTGCCAGCAGCCAAGATGAAGGTCAGAATCAGCCCCAGCATTTT
size: -; J: TRBJ2-7; D: TRBD2; V: TRBV28; CDR3: CASRGGTKDEQYF; DNA: TGTGCCAGCAGGGGAGGGACTAAGGACGAGCAGTACTTC
size: -; J: TRBJ2-7; D: -; V: TRBV7-2; CDR3: CASSTLAGGPGEQYF; DNA: TGTGCCAGCAGCACCCTAGCAGGAGGGCCCGGCGAGCAGTACTTC
size: -; J: TRBJ1-1; D: -; V: TRBV19; CDR3: CASKHPGPGGPPDTEAFF; DNA: TGTGCCAGTAAACATCCCGGGCCCGGGGGGCCTCCGGACACTGAAGCTTTCTTT
size: few; J: TRBJ1-4; D: -; V: TRBV19; CDR3: CASSMNTFNEKLFF; DNA: TGTGCCAGTAGTATGAACACCTTTAATGAAAAACTGTTTTTT
size: -; J: TRBJ2-1; D: -; V: TRBV18; CDR3: CASSPPRFEQFF; DNA: TGTGCCAGCTCACCACCGCGATTTGAGCAGTTCTTC
size: many; J: TRBJ1-5; D: -; V: TRBV12-3/TRBV12-4; CDR3: CASSVYSNQPQHF; DNA: TGTGCCAGCAGCGTCTATAGCAATCAGCCCCAGCATTTT
size: -; J: TRBJ2-3; D: TRBD2; V: TRBV7-2; CDR3: CASSPHSALAGGDTQYF; DNA: TGTGCCAGCAGCCCACATAGCGCCCTAGCGGGAGGAGATACGCAGTATTTT
size: many; J: TRBJ2-7; D: -; V: TRBV28; CDR3: CASSPWGRSYEQYF; DNA: TGTGCCAGCAGCCCTTGGGGGCGATCCTACGAGCAGTACTTC
size: many; J: TRBJ2-1; D: TRBD2; V: TRBV12-3/TRBV12-4; CDR3: CASSRVSGRAGEQFF; DNA: TGTGCCAGCAGTAGGGTTAGCGGGAGGGCCGGGGAGCAGTTCTTC
size: -; J: TRBJ2-3; D: -; V: TRBV4-3; CDR3: CASSQDPRGGASTDTQYF; DNA: TGCGCCAGCAGCCAAGATCCTAGAGGGGGTGCTAGCACAGATACGCAGTATTTT
size: -; J: TRBJ1-1; D: -; V: TRBV23-1; CDR3: CASSPSTWMGNTEAFF; DNA: TGCGCCAGCAGCCCCTCGACGTGGATGGGGAACACTGAAGCTTTCTTT
size: -; J: TRBJ2-3; D: TRBD2; V: TRBV11-1; CDR3: CASSLGLAGGSSTDTQYF; DNA: TGTGCCAGCAGCTTGGGTCTAGCGGGAGGATCTAGCACAGATACGCAGTATTTT
size: few; J: TRBJ1-1; D: TRBD1; V: TRBV5-1; CDR3: CASSPGQGTPHTEAFF; DNA: TGCGCCAGCAGCCCTGGACAGGGGACCCCCCACACTGAAGCTTTCTTT
size: few; J: TRBJ2-1; D: -; V: TRBV4-3; CDR3: CASSQGTPWEQFF; DNA: TGCGCCAGCAGCCAAGGGACTCCTTGGGAGCAGTTCTTC
size: many; J: TRBJ2-7; D: -; V: TRBV15; CDR3: CATSRDYYEQYF; DNA: TGTGCCACCAGCCGAGACTACTACGAGCAGTACTTC
size: many; J: TRBJ1-2; D: -; V: TRBV6-5; CDR3: CASIRQSGGDGYTF; DNA: TGTGCCAGCATAAGGCAATCGGGAGGCGATGGCTACACCTTC
size: many; J: TRBJ2-5; D: -; V: TRBV20-1; CDR3: CSARGIRAGETQYF; DNA: TGCAGTGCTAGAGGGATCAGGGCAGGGGAGACCCAGTACTTC
size: once; J: TRBJ2-7; D: -; V: TRBV14; CDR3: CASSQGNGVGSYEQYF; DNA: TGTGCCAGCAGCCAAGGAAACGGTGTGGGCTCCTACGAGCAGTACTTC
size: few; J: TRBJ2-2; D: TRBD2; V: TRBV30; CDR3: CAWALGGRFSGELFF; DNA: TGTGCCTGGGCCTTGGGCGGGAGGTTTTCCGGGGAGCTGTTTTTT
size: -; J: TRBJ1-5; D: -; V: TRBV27; CDR3: CASSLSLGPKGHGQPQHF; DNA: TGTGCCAGCAGTTTATCGTTGGGACCTAAGGGTCATGGTCAGCCCCAGCATTTT
size: few; J: TRBJ2-7; D: -; V: TRBV21-1; CDR3: CASSPPGQGVHEQYF; DNA: TGTGCCAGCAGCCCGCCGGGACAGGGGGTCCACGAGCAGTACTTC
size: few; J: TRBJ1-3; D: TRBD1; V: TRBV11-3; CDR3: CASSPGTGDGNTIYF; DNA: TGTGCCAGCAGCCCCGGGACAGGGGACGGAAACACCATATATTTT
size: few; J: TRBJ2-1; D: -; V: TRBV3-1; CDR3: CASSQESLSSYNEQFF; DNA: TGTGCCAGCAGCCAAGAATCCCTTAGCTCCTACAATGAGCAGTTCTTC
size: many; J: TRBJ2-2; D: -; V: TRBV4-3; CDR3: CASSLFGVGTGELFF; DNA: TGCGCCAGCAGCTTATTCGGGGTCGGCACCGGGGAGCTGTTTTTT
size: -; J: TRBJ2-4; D: -; V: TRBV19; CDR3: CASSMEPGENIQYF; DNA: TGTGCCAGTAGTATGGAACCAGGGGAAAACATTCAGTACTTC
size: few; J: TRBJ2-7; D: TRBD1; V: TRBV28; CDR3: CASRFTGGQYF; DNA: TGTGCCAGCAGGTTTACAGGGGGGCAGTACTTC
size: many; J: TRBJ2-3; D: TRBD2; V: TRBV28; CDR3: CASSFPRLAHADTQYF; DNA: TGTGCCAGCAGTTTCCCGCGACTAGCTCACGCAGATACGCAGTATTTT
size: -; J: TRBJ2-1; D: -; V: TRBV15; CDR3: CATSRDFVEGNEQFF; DNA: TGTGCCACCAGCAGAGATTTTGTTGAGGGCAATGAGCAGTTCTTC
size: many; J: TRBJ1-5; D: -; V: TRBV12-3/TRBV12-4; CDR3: CASSKQGGWNQPQHF; DNA: TGTGCCAGCAGTAAACAGGGAGGATGGAATCAGCCCCAGCATTTT
size: few; J: TRBJ1-1; D: -; V: TRBV4-3; CDR3: CASSQDPLRGNTEAFF; DNA: TGCGCCAGCAGCCAAGATCCCCTAAGAGGGAACACTGAAGCTTTCTTT
size: few; J: TRBJ2-3; D: TRBD2; V: TRBV12-3/TRBV12-4; CDR3: CASSRLLAGGNTDTQYF; DNA: TGTGCCAGCAGTAGACTGCTAGCGGGAGGGAATACAGATACGCAGTATTTT
size: few; J: TRBJ2-1; D: TRBD2; V: TRBV30; CDR3: CAWHQLADNEQFF; DNA: TGTGCCTGGCACCAACTAGCGGACAATGAGCAGTTCTTC
size: few; J: TRBJ2-7; D: -; V: TRBV7-9; CDR3: CASSYSLVAYEQYF; DNA: TGTGCCAGCAGCTACTCTTTGGTGGCTTACGAGCAGTACTTC
size: few; J: TRBJ1-1; D: -; V: TRBV5-6; CDR3: CASSWGGHSNTEAFF; DNA: TGTGCCAGCAGCTGGGGAGGGCACTCGAACACTGAAGCTTTCTTT
size: many; J: TRBJ2-3; D: -; V: TRBV28; CDR3: CASSSGYSTDTQYF; DNA: TGTGCCAGCAGTTCAGGATACTCCACAGATACGCAGTATTTT
size: few; J: TRBJ2-1; D: TRBD2; V: TRBV29-1; CDR3: CSVYGLADSSYNEQFF; DNA: TGCAGCGTTTACGGACTAGCGGACAGCTCCTACAATGAGCAGTTCTTC
size: many; J: TRBJ2-7; D: TRBD2; V: TRBV5-1; CDR3: CASSFLAGADEQYF; DNA: TGCGCCAGCAGCTTCCTAGCGGGAGCGGACGAGCAGTACTTC
size: many; J: TRBJ2-7; D: -; V: TRBV30; CDR3: CAWRTLQSRGRYEQYF; DNA: TGTGCCTGGAGGACGCTACAGTCTCGCGGGCGCTACGAGCAGTACTTC
size: -; J: TRBJ2-7; D: TRBD1; V: TRBV7-2; CDR3: CASSLARDSYEQYF; DNA: TGTGCCAGCAGCTTAGCCCGGGACAGCTACGAGCAGTACTTC
size: many; J: TRBJ2-7; D: -; V: TRBV27; CDR3: CASSLSSLTSYEQYF; DNA: TGTGCCAGCAGTTTATCTTCGCTGACCTCCTACGAGCAGTACTTC
size: -; J: TRBJ2-3; D: TRBD1; V: TRBV11-1; CDR3: CASSPKFKTGAYYTDTQYF; DNA: TGTGCCAGCAGCCCGAAATTCAAAACAGGGGCCTATTACACAGATACGCAGTATTTT
size: few; J: TRBJ2-7; D: -; V: TRBV18; CDR3: CASSPWRTGTVLSEQYF; DNA: TGTGCCAGCTCACCGTGGAGGACTGGGACGGTCCTCTCGGAGCAGTACTTC
size: -; J: TRBJ2-7; D: TRBD1; V: TRBV5-1; CDR3: CASREPDRGLPDKQYF; DNA: TGCGCCAGCAGAGAACCGGACAGGGGCCTACCCGACAAGCAGTACTTC
size: -; J: TRBJ2-7; D: TRBD2; V: TRBV12-3/TRBV12-4; CDR3: CASSFLGGVPTEQYF; DNA: TGTGCCAGCAGTTTTTTGGGGGGGGTTCCGACCGAGCAGTACTTC
size: few; J: TRBJ2-2; D: -; V: TRBV9; CDR3: CASSVATGTTRVGELFF; DNA: TGTGCCAGCAGCGTAGCTACAGGGACTACCCGTGTCGGGGAGCTGTTTTTT
size: -; J: TRBJ2-7; D: -; V: TRBV14; CDR3: CASSQVAGRISYEQYF; DNA: TGTGCCAGCAGCCAAGTCGCGGGTCGGATATCCTACGAGCAGTACTTC
size: few; J: TRBJ2-1; D: TRBD1; V: TRBV5-5; CDR3: CASSYATGAIRRDSEQFF; DNA: TGTGCCAGCAGCTACGCGACAGGGGCGATTCGAAGGGACAGTGAGCAGTTCTTC
size: many; J: TRBJ2-3; D: -; V: TRBV29-1; CDR3: CSVARMPDTQYF; DNA: TGCAGCGTGGCCCGAATGCCGGATACGCAGTATTTT
size: -; J: TRBJ2-2; D: TRBD2; V: TRBV11-3; CDR3: CASSATSGYTGELFF; DNA: TGTGCCAGCAGCGCGACTAGCGGTTACACCGGGGAGCTGTTTTTT
size: few; J: TRBJ2-7; D: -; V: TRBV25-1; CDR3: CASSEWSLSSGEQYF; DNA: TGTGCCAGCAGTGAATGGTCCCTTTCATCAGGGGAGCAGTACTTC